The source of this TCR beta chain is a study of CD4+ T cells in melanoma (dated by TCRdb to 2022 to 2024). Regarding the complete study: The study investigated neoantigen-specific CD4+ T cells in human melanoma. Paper-wide results and their limitations: Diverse differentiation states were reported to be shown by neoantigen-specific CD4+ T cells in melanoma. Neoantigen-specific CD4+ T cells were reported to be correlated with the function of CD8+ T cells, macrophages and B cells.

Library preparation employed the immunoSEQ multiplex PCR assay. What TCRdb holds here is the immuneACCESS table cut down to in-frame rearrangements. Part of the clones is not present; checked against another copy, under half of the missing clones reflect an unresolved V gene, and the others are unexplained. For this sample the table gives more than 8,500 clones, of which roughly three quarters were detected only once. In total, the top ten clones hold around 20% of the sample. As concerns this clone: It lacks a known antigen. The sample holds no much larger clone one base away, and base qualities are not on file.

Trimmed from V: 8 bases; trimmed from J: 8 bases; junction bases lacking a gene match: 21. Per the germline V gene, SNHLY is the CDR1 and FYNNEI is the CDR2. The CDR3 holds 17 amino acids from the cysteine to the phenylalanine. Only CDR3 DNA is held: 51 bases, read in frame from base 1. Donors were patients with melanoma. The sample was peripheral blood. The clonotype originates from a human donor with melanoma. The chain links TRBV2 with TRBJ1-2, with 9 bases aligning to TRBD1. The nucleotide sequence reads TGTGCCAGCCCGGGGATGGGACAGGGCGCCACTACGAGCGGCTACACCTTC. Its translation is CASPGMGQGATTSGYTF. The variable domain in full, with residues beyond the CDR3 obtained from the reference TRBV2 and TRBJ1-2 genes, is EPEVTQTPSHQVTQMGQEVILRCVPISNHLYFYWYRQILGQKVEFLVSFYNNEISEKSEIFDDQFSVERPDGSNFTLKIRSTKLEDSAMYFCASPGMGQGATTSGYTFGSGTRLTVV.